This T cell receptor (beta chain) was obtained from a study of CD8+CD57+ T cells in acquired aplastic anemia. Background on the study: The study obtained an average of roughly 3 ug of DNA from sorted CD4+ and CD8+ cells. Whole-study findings and limits: Patients and controls shared under 35 CD8+ CDR3 sequences, highly expressed in patients.

This clonotype was picked up many times. Its antigen is not identified. It was genomic DNA that served as the template for profiling TCR beta VDJ and CDR3. Using its own MiXCR run on the reads, TCRdb lists one record per CDR3 protein. The data hold around 250,000 distinct CDR3 sequences, with approximately 55% observed a single time. The CDR3 covers 15 residues. V lost 3 bases and J lost 3; bases outside the gene matches: 10. Germline CDR1 is DFQATT and CDR2 is SNEGSKA (reference sequence). Sequenced input: sorted CD4+, CD8+, or CD8+CD57+ T cells (not recorded which) from PBMCs. This chain links TRBV20-1 with TRBJ2-7; 8 nucleotides align to TRBD1. This clonotype originated in a human donor with severe aplastic anemia or a healthy control (not recorded which). The CDR3 sequence is CSASPTRGRNYEQYF. In DNA, the CDR3 is TGCAGTGCTAGCCCCACCAGGGGGCGCAACTACGAGCAGTACTTC.